The 27 T cell receptor beta chains reported below all come from one sample, sequenced in a study of blood T cell dynamics during melanoma immunotherapy (dated by TCRdb to the early 2020s). Receptors were amplified or captured by the immunoSEQ multiplex PCR assay. TCRdb took over this immuneACCESS table, retaining in-frame rearrangements with V and J assigned. Such tables are incomplete; in checked studies, under half of the missing clones stem from an unresolved V gene, and the remainder is unexplained. The sample profile shows some 8,200 clones; roughly 91% of them were found once. The ten largest clones add up to 2% to 2.5% of the sample. The time point label for this specimen denotes: week 3, after first cycle of checkpoint inhibitor. The sample consisted of blood, taken from a patient treated with checkpoint blockade. These receptors were obtained from a human donor with melanoma.

The rearrangement links TRBV6-5 to TRBJ2-7; possibly TRBD2 for D (7 bases). Trimming shortened V by 7 bases and J by 0 bases, and 13 bases separated the two germline ends. In germline, CDR1 is MNHEY, CDR2 SVGAGI. CDR3 length equals 14 residues. CDR3 region: CASKEGGTSYEQYF. For the CDR3, the DNA is TGTGCCAGCAAAGAGGGGGGGACCTCCTACGAGCAGTACTTC.

This chain links TRBV7-2 with TRBJ1-2; a weak D match, TRBD1 (6 bases). Trimming stripped 0 bases from V and 8 bases from J, with 22 bases between. The CDR3 sequence is 17 residues long. Per the germline V gene, CDR1 is SGHTA and CDR2 is FQGNSA. The CDR3 sequence: CASSLASRQVDAEGYTF. Here the CDR3 DNA reads TGTGCCAGCAGCTTAGCCTCCCGACAGGTCGATGCGGAAGGCTACACCTTC.

This sequence joins TRBV15 and TRBJ1-2, with TRBD1 identical over 10 bases. The CDR3 covers 17 residues. V shed 0 bases and J 6 bases; nucleotides not matched to a gene: 10. Germline V gene sequence: CDR1 LNHNV, CDR2 YYDKDF (reference sequence). The chain's CDR3 is CATSRETTTGGGDGYTF. CDR3 nucleotides: TGTGCCACCAGCAGAGAAACTACGACAGGGGGCGGGGATGGCTACACCTTC.

The rearrangement uses TRBV4-2 and TRBJ2-6; 8 positions match TRBD2. There are 14 residues in the CDR3. Germline loops: CDR1 LGHNA, CDR2 YNFKEQ. V lost 7 bases, J lost 2 bases, and 1 base stayed unmatched. CDR3 DNA: TGTGCCAGCACGGGGGGGCCTGGGGCCAACGTCCTGACTTTC. Amino acids: CASTGGPGANVLTF.

The chain joins TRBV12-5 to TRBJ1-5, with D uncertain. The CDR3 sequence is 15 residues long. CDR1 and CDR2 from the germline V gene are LGHNT and FRNRAP. Deletions cut 6 bases from V and 2 bases from J, with 14 bases between. CDR3 amino acids: CASGPGLTGNQPQHF. CDR3 coding DNA: TGTGCTAGTGGCCCGGGCCTGACGGGCAATCAGCCCCAGCATTTT.

This sequence joins TRBV7-9 and TRBJ2-1, with 10 positions matching TRBD2. Germline lookup yields CDR1 SEHNR and CDR2 FQNEAQ (reference sequence). Trimming cost V 4 bases and J 2 bases; bases outside gene matches: 5. This CDR3 comprises 16 residues. CDR3 loop: CASSSKAGGAYNEQFF. Written as DNA, the CDR3 is TGTGCCAGCAGCTCCAAAGCGGGAGGGGCCTACAATGAGCAGTTCTTC.

The V and J genes are TRBV11-2 and TRBJ2-1; 8 bases are a match to TRBD1. V was pared by 5 bases and J by 6 bases, with 12 bases of the junction left unmatched. Germline V CDR1 and CDR2: SGHAT, FQNNGV. The CDR3 length is 16 residues. In DNA, the CDR3 is TGTGCCAGCAGCCCCCGACAGGGGAGGATTGTCAATGAGCAGTTCTTC. Residues: CASSPRQGRIVNEQFF.

This sequence joins TRBV5-1 and TRBJ2-7, with 9 bases fitting TRBD1. CDR1 is SGHRS and CDR2 is YFSETQ in the germline V gene. The CDR3 covers 15 residues. J lost 5 bases, V lost 4 bases, and 10 bases had no gene match. The CDR3 reads CASSSSGTGSHEQYF. The CDR3 DNA is TGCGCCAGCAGCAGCTCCGGGACAGGGAGTCACGAGCAGTACTTC.

This clone occurred once. The CDR3 region has the DNA TGTGCCAGTAGTATCGGGGGGCGGACTGGAAACACCATATATTTT. Amino acids: CASSIGGRTGNTIYF. This chain connects TRBV19 to TRBJ1-3; perhaps TRBD1 as D (6 bases). The V gene's germline CDR1 is LNHDA and CDR2 SQIVND (reference sequence). V was cut by 3 bases and J by 2 bases, with 11 bases left in between. The CDR3 is 15 amino acids.

This rearrangement joins TRBV2 to TRBJ1-6, with 8 nucleotides matching TRBD1. The CDR3 length is 15 residues. Trimming cost V 6 bases and J 7 bases; bases outside gene matches: 8. Germline V lookup: CDR1 SNHLY, CDR2 FYNNEI. The CDR3 protein is CASSGQGDRNSPLHF. The CDR3 region has the DNA TGTGCCAGCAGCGGACAGGGAGATAGGAATTCACCCCTCCACTTT. The variable domain in full, completed from reference TRBV2 and TRBJ1-6, reads EPEVTQTPSHQVTQMGQEVILRCVPISNHLYFYWYRQILGQKVEFLVSFYNNEISEKSEIFDDQFSVERPDGSNFTLKIRSTKLEDSAMYFCASSGQGDRNSPLHFGNGTRLTVT.

The chain employs TRBV5-1 and TRBJ1-4; TRBD1 matches at 10 bases. CDR1 and CDR2 (germline): SGHRS, YFSETQ. This CDR3 spans 15 amino acids. Unmatched junction bases numbered 7, after V lost 4 bases and J lost 7 bases. The CDR3 is CASSAGTGVGEKLFF. In nucleotides, the CDR3 is TGCGCCAGCAGCGCCGGGACAGGGGTGGGTGAAAAACTGTTTTTT.

The gene calls are TRBV4-1 and TRBJ1-4, with 9 bases aligning to TRBD1. The germline V gene has CDR1 MGHRA and CDR2 YSYEKL. V was pared by 4 bases and J by 8 bases, with 5 bases of the junction left unmatched. The CDR3 consists of 14 residues. The CDR3 nucleotides read TGCGCCAGCAGCCTCGGGACAGGGAGAGAAAAACTGTTTTTT. The encoded protein is CASSLGTGREKLFF.

J is TRBJ2-5 and V is TRBV25-1; TRBD1 aligns across 9 bases. CDR1 and CDR2 from the germline V gene are MGHDK and SYGVNS. V shed 6 bases, J shed 11 bases, and the junction held 13 bases outside the gene matches. The CDR3 contains 14 residues. CDR3 in amino acids: CASSHWDREIEQYF. The DNA for the CDR3 is TGTGCCAGCAGCCACTGGGACAGGGAGATAGAGCAGTACTTC.

The CDR3 spells CASSVPRRGLDGLNEQYF. The CDR3 DNA sequence: TGTGCCAGTAGCGTCCCGCGCAGGGGGCTAGACGGACTCAACGAGCAGTACTTC. This chain joins TRBV19 and TRBJ2-7, with 8 bases that match TRBD1. The CDR3 spans 18 residues. Germline CDR1 reads LNHDA; CDR2 reads SQIVND (reference sequence). Losses at the gene ends were 6 bases for V and 5 bases for J; bases not matched to a gene: 21.

This chain connects TRBV4-3 to TRBJ2-7, with a weak D call TRBD2 (5 bases). Germline CDR1 LGHNA, CDR2 YSLEER. Trimming took off 0 bases at V and 2 bases at J, with 17 bases between the two ends. The CDR3 extends over 17 amino acids. CDR3 in amino acids: CASSQEVEGSPTYEQYF. For the CDR3, the DNA is TGCGCCAGCAGCCAAGAGGTCGAGGGAAGCCCTACCTACGAGCAGTACTTC.

This clone appeared once. The chain uses TRBV6-6 and TRBJ1-3; D uncertain. CDR3 size: 12 residues. Looked up from germline, CDR1 is MNHNY and CDR2 is SVGAGI (reference sequence). Trimming shortened V by 7 bases and J by 4 bases, and 8 bases separated the two germline ends. CDR3 in amino acids: CASKRQGNTIYF. The CDR3 nucleotides read TGTGCCAGCAAACGTCAAGGAAACACCATATATTTT.

This sequence joins TRBV5-8 and TRBJ1-5; D may be TRBD1 (6 bases). CDR1 is SGHTS, CDR2 YDEGEE, per germline. V gave up 0 bases and J gave up 3 bases, with 10 bases separating them. The CDR3 runs to 15 residues. The CDR3 nucleotides are TGTGCCAGCAGCTTGGCGGACAGTATCAATCAGCCCCAGCATTTT. Translating it yields CASSLADSINQPQHF.

This chain links TRBV6-1 with TRBJ2-7; D is unclear. The V gene's germline CDR1 is MNHNS and CDR2 SASEGT. V lost 3 bases to trimming and J lost 3 bases, with 15 bases between them. The CDR3 is made up of 15 amino acids. The CDR3 protein is CASSEASSPHYEQYF. CDR3 DNA sequence: TGTGCCAGCAGTGAGGCCAGTAGCCCACACTACGAGCAGTACTTC.

This chain links TRBV5-1 with TRBJ1-1, with D uncertain. The CDR3 length is 12 residues. Germline CDR1 and CDR2: SGHRS and YFSETQ. V lost 2 bases and J 6 bases, leaving 8 bases between the germline ends. CDR3 DNA sequence: TGCGCCAGCAGCTTTGGAAAATCTGAAGCTTTCTTT. Protein: CASSFGKSEAFF.

This chain joins TRBV7-9 and TRBJ1-3; 7 nucleotides match TRBD1. The CDR3 is made up of 14 amino acids. The germline V gene encodes CDR1 SEHNR and CDR2 FQNEAQ (reference sequence). Unmatched junction bases numbered 5, after V lost 5 bases and J lost 4 bases. Here the CDR3 reads CASSRQGSGNTIYF. The CDR3 nucleotides are TGTGCCAGCAGCCGACAGGGATCAGGAAACACCATATATTTT. The full variable domain, completed using reference TRBV7-9 and TRBJ1-3, is DTGVSQNPRHKITKRGQNVTFRCDPISEHNRLYWYRQTLGQGPEFLTYFQNEAQLEKSRLLSDRFSAERPKGSFSTLEIQRTEQGDSAMYLCASSRQGSGNTIYFGEGSWLTVV.

The genes are TRBV7-9 and TRBJ1-6; a weak D match, TRBD1 (5 bases). The V and J ends lost 0 bases and 7 bases respectively, with 10 bases between them. The germline V gene encodes CDR1 SEHNR and CDR2 FQNEAQ (reference sequence). CDR3 length equals 15 residues. CDR3 coding DNA: TGTGCCAGCAGCTTAGCGTCCCCAGGGAATTCACCCCTCCACTTT. Amino acid sequence: CASSLASPGNSPLHF.

The rearrangement links TRBV4-3 to TRBJ1-5; D is perhaps TRBD1 (5 bases). This CDR3 region has 14 residues. Trimming removed 3 bases at V and 7 bases at J, with 13 bases between. The germline CDR1 and CDR2 sequences are LGHNA and YSLEER. Here the CDR3 reads CASSQRRGGQPQHF. The CDR3 nucleotides read TGCGCCAGCAGCCAGCGGAGGGGAGGACAGCCCCAGCATTTT.

This chain links TRBV7-2 with TRBJ2-7; 10 nucleotides match TRBD1. Germline V gene lookup returns CDR1 SGHTA and CDR2 FQGNSA. V gave up 5 bases and J gave up 4 bases; unmatched junction bases: 8. The CDR3 is made up of 15 amino acids. CDR3 amino acids: CASSLGQGVVYEQYF. CDR3 in DNA: TGTGCCAGCAGCCTCGGACAGGGGGTGGTTTACGAGCAGTACTTC.

There are a few counts of this clone. The chain links TRBV7-9 to TRBJ1-4; D might be TRBD1 (5 bases). V was shortened by 3 bases and J by 5 bases, with 13 bases between the two germline ends. Germline V gene lookup returns CDR1 SEHNR and CDR2 FQNEAQ (reference sequence). The CDR3 spans 15 residues. CDR3 sequence reads: CASSFTGQQNEKLFF. CDR3 sequence (DNA): TGTGCCAGCAGCTTCACAGGTCAGCAGAATGAAAAACTGTTTTTT.

A few counts support this clone. This sequence joins TRBV2 and TRBJ2-7, with D uncertain. V was shortened by 6 bases and J by 2 bases, with 8 bases between the two germline ends. The CDR3 loop spans 12 amino acids. Germline V gives CDR1 SNHLY, CDR2 FYNNEI. The CDR3 coding sequence is TGTGCCAGCAGGACGGTCGCCTACGAGCAGTACTTC. It specifies CASRTVAYEQYF.

V gene TRBV10-1 combines with J gene TRBJ2-7; 13 bases fit TRBD2. The V segment lost 10 bases and the J segment 3 bases; nucleotides outside the gene matches: 9. Germline values: CDR1 WNHNN, CDR2 SYGVQD (reference sequence). The CDR3 runs 15 residues. The CDR3 here is CATSGLAGSYYEQYF. The CDR3 DNA sequence: TGCGCCACCTCGGGACTAGCGGGATCCTACTACGAGCAGTACTTC.

This chain uses TRBV18 with TRBJ1-1, with D possibly matching TRBD1 (6 bases). CDR3 length: 15 amino acids. V gave up 3 bases and J gave up 4 bases, with 15 bases separating them. Germline lookup yields CDR1 KGHSH and CDR2 LQKENI. The CDR3 loop is CASSPLVRGTTEAFF. In DNA, the CDR3 is TGTGCCAGCTCACCTCTGGTCAGGGGAACCACTGAAGCTTTCTTT.